Presented here are 2 T cell receptor beta chains from one specimen sequenced in a study of identical twins. TCRdb passed the 5' RACE reads through MiXCR, listing each CDR3 protein once. The repertoire consists of roughly 350,000 distinct CDR3 sequences, with about 12% occurring once and the leading ten covering approximately 7.5%. These data were also filed under a second study, of yellow fever vaccine responses in identical twins.

Sequenced material: CD8+ T cells sorted from blood. The receptors stem from a woman aged 18-29 years in good health.

The chain recombines TRBV7-9 with TRBJ2-7; maybe TRBD1 (5 bases). Trimming left V 6 bases short and J 6 bases short, with 15 bases between. The CDR3 has 13 amino acids. Germline V lookup: CDR1 SEHNR, CDR2 FQNEAQ (reference sequence). The CDR3 coding sequence is TGTGCCAGCAGTCCCGGATTCAGGGCCGAGCAGTACTTC. Translated: CASSPGFRAEQYF.

The rearrangement joins TRBV28 to TRBJ2-5; D may be TRBD2 (6 bases). The CDR3 length is 16 residues. Trimming stripped 3 bases from V and 6 bases from J, with 20 bases between. Germline CDR1 reads MDHEN; CDR2 reads SYDVKM. Written as DNA, the CDR3 is TGTGCCAGCAGTTTTGGTGTGGCTAGCGATCCGCAGACCCAGTACTTC. This sequence encodes CASSFGVASDPQTQYF.